The 5 T cell receptor beta chains below come from one sample, sequenced in a study of cytomegalovirus exposure and HLA in healthy donors. 60 Vbeta and 13 Jbeta primers were used in PCR. The assay was immunoSEQ multiplex PCR, and TCRdb's table has in-frame clones only and misses some. The sample data list around 27,000 clones. Sequencing used PBMCs. The receptors here all came from a young man in good health and CMV-seronegative.

The chain has TRBV19 and TRBJ2-3; D gene unclear. Germline V gives CDR1 LNHDA, CDR2 SQIVND (reference sequence). V lost 6 bases and J lost 1, with 14 bases in between. The CDR3 consists of 15 residues. In DNA form, the CDR3 reads TGTGCCAGTAGAAACGAGGATCCAGGCACAGATACGCAGTATTTT. Amino acid sequence: CASRNEDPGTDTQYF.

This chain joins TRBV11-2 and TRBJ2-7; 7 nucleotides match TRBD1. V was pared by 5 bases and J by 2 bases, with 12 bases of the junction left unmatched. CDR1 and CDR2 (germline): SGHAT, FQNNGV. This CDR3 is 16 amino acids long. The CDR3 region is CASSPTLGTETYEQYF. The DNA for the CDR3 is TGTGCCAGCAGCCCTACCCTAGGGACAGAGACCTACGAGCAGTACTTC.

The chain is built from TRBV9 and TRBJ2-1; D is possibly TRBD2 (6 bases). From germline, CDR1 is SGDLS and CDR2 YYNGEE. The germline V and J ends were trimmed by 4 bases and 5 bases, with 10 bases remaining between them. The CDR3 loop spans 13 amino acids. In DNA, the CDR3 is TGTGCCAGCAGCCCCCGACTAGACAATGAGCAGTTCTTC. This encodes CASSPRLDNEQFF.

The chain couples TRBV6-5 to TRBJ2-7; perhaps TRBD2 as D (6 bases). V dropped 6 bases and J dropped 2 bases, with 17 bases sitting between them. The CDR3 is made up of 15 amino acids. From germline, CDR1 is MNHEY and CDR2 SVGAGI. The CDR3 sequence is CASRLSGSGAYEQYF. CDR3 coding DNA: TGTGCCAGCAGACTTAGCGGATCGGGGGCCTACGAGCAGTACTTC.

The chain is built from TRBV4-3 and TRBJ1-5; 7 positions agree with TRBD1. Germline-derived CDR1 and CDR2 are LGHNA and YSLEER. J gave up 7 bases and V 1 base, and 4 bases lay outside the gene matches. The CDR3 is made up of 14 amino acids. The CDR3 nucleotides are TGCGCCAGCAGCCAAGGACAGGGTGAGCAGCCCCAGCATTTT. It translates to CASSQGQGEQPQHF.